This T cell receptor beta chain was sequenced in a study of blood T cell repertoires in COVID-19. The CDR3 covers 15 residues. CDR1 is GTSNPN and CDR2 is SVGIG in the germline V gene (reference sequence). Trimming left V 2 bases short and J 2 bases short, with 14 bases between. Clones were read by immunoSEQ multiplex PCR, and TCRdb kept only the in-frame ones, dropping some. The table has 45,000 or so clones, over 75% seen once; the top ten hold over 12%. Specimen: peripheral blood. The chain recombines TRBV30 with TRBJ2-3; no clear D. The receptor's source is a human donor in a cohort sampled during active COVID-19. Here the CDR3 reads CAWSQYSPPTDTQYF. The CDR3 DNA reads TGTGCCTGGAGTCAGTACAGCCCCCCCACAGATACGCAGTATTTT.